One and the same sample provided the 16 T cell receptor beta chains below, sequenced in a study of blood T cell repertoires in COVID-19 (TCRdb year 2020). The method behind the library was the immunoSEQ multiplex PCR assay. Not all clones reach the TCRdb copy of this immuneACCESS table, which keeps in-frame sequences only. Checked studies attribute under half of the gap to unresolved V genes and leave the rest unexplained. The sample table holds some 70,000 clones, of which more than 85% were seen once. About 12% of the sample is taken by the ten largest. The sequenced sample consisted of peripheral blood. Source of these receptors: a human donor with active COVID-19. The donor label of this sample is uncertain.

This clone was detected once. The sample carries other DNA sequences with the same CDR3. The chain uses TRBV4-3 and TRBJ2-1, with TRBD2 identical over 10 bases. Trimming cost V 1 base and J 7 bases; bases outside gene matches: 4. In germline, CDR1 is LGHNA, CDR2 YSLEER. CDR3 length: 15 amino acids. Here the CDR3 reads CASSQVGAGGNEQFF. CDR3 bases: TGCGCCAGCAGCCAAGTGGGAGCGGGAGGGAATGAGCAGTTCTTC.

This chain joins TRBV5-1 and TRBJ2-1; tentatively, D is TRBD1 (5 bases). Looked up from germline, CDR1 is SGHRS and CDR2 is YFSETQ. V was clipped by 0 bases and J by 0 bases, with 10 bases between them. This CDR3 is 16 amino acids long. The DNA for the CDR3 is TGCGCCAGCAGCTTGGTCGGCCAGGGCTCCTACAATGAGCAGTTCTTC. This gives the protein CASSLVGQGSYNEQFF.

This chain joins TRBV19 and TRBJ2-7; 8 bases map to TRBD1. The germline V gene encodes CDR1 LNHDA and CDR2 SQIVND (reference sequence). This CDR3 comprises 15 residues. V shed 6 bases and J 0 bases; nucleotides not matched to a gene: 7. Written as DNA, the CDR3 is TGTGCCAGTAGCAGTCCGGGACAGGTCTCCTACGAGCAGTACTTC. Amino acids: CASSSPGQVSYEQYF.

This clone was observed a few times. Other nucleotide sequences in the sample specify the same CDR3. V is TRBV29-1 and J is TRBJ2-5; 10 bases agree with TRBD2. V trimming: 5 bases; J trimming: 10 bases; junction bases outside the gene matches: 7. There are 12 residues in the CDR3. CDR1 is SQVTM and CDR2 is ANQGSEA in the germline V gene. CDR3 DNA sequence: TGCAGCGTTTGGGCTAGCGGGAGTGGCCAGTACTTC. Translated, it gives CSVWASGSGQYF.

The chain recombines TRBV5-8 with TRBJ2-3, with D tentatively TRBD1 (7 bases). Germline CDR1 is SGHTS and CDR2 is YDEGEE. V lost 5 bases to trimming and J lost 2 bases, with 18 bases between them. The CDR3 has 16 amino acids. In DNA, the CDR3 is TGTGCCAGCAGGGGGGGACAGTTGATTTCCACAGATACGCAGTATTTT. Its translation is CASRGGQLISTDTQYF.

The chain recombines TRBV30 with TRBJ2-5, with TRBD2 as a possible D gene (6 bases). This CDR3 contains 12 residues. Per the germline V gene, CDR1 is GTSNPN and CDR2 is SVGIG (reference sequence). V lost 0 bases, J lost 5 bases, and 7 bases lay in between. Here the CDR3 DNA reads TGTGCCTGGAGTGTAGGAGGGGAGACCCAGTACTTC. Residues: CAWSVGGETQYF.

The chain carries TRBV5-1 and TRBJ1-4; 7 bases map to TRBD1. Trimming took 0 bases from V and 3 from J; bases not matched to a gene: 2. This CDR3 is built from 15 residues. Germline assignment: CDR1 SGHRS and CDR2 YFSETQ. The CDR3 is CASSLAGTANEKLFF. DNA of the CDR3: TGCGCCAGCAGCTTGGCAGGGACAGCTAATGAAAAACTGTTTTTT.

The chain joins TRBV7-2 to TRBJ2-5; TRBD2 aligns across 14 bases. Losses at the gene ends were 4 bases for V and 5 bases for J; bases not matched to a gene: 3. The CDR3 consists of 15 residues. CDR1 SGHTA and CDR2 FQGNSA come from the germline V gene. CDR3 coding DNA: TGTGCCAGCAGCTCTAGGACTAGCGGGAGGGAGACCCAGTACTTC. It specifies CASSSRTSGRETQYF.

The rearrangement joins TRBV6-1 to TRBJ2-7, with D possibly being TRBD1 (5 bases). The length of the CDR3 is 13 residues. Germline V gene lookup returns CDR1 MNHNS and CDR2 SASEGT. Deletions cut 0 bases from V and 7 bases from J, with 10 bases between. Here the CDR3 reads CASSEAGHGEQYF. CDR3 in DNA: TGTGCCAGCAGTGAAGCGGGGCATGGTGAGCAGTACTTC.

This rearrangement joins TRBV19 to TRBJ1-3; the D gene is possibly TRBD1 (5 bases). With 0 bases removed from V and 2 bases from J, the gap between germline ends came to 17 bases. This CDR3 spans 18 amino acids. Germline lookup yields CDR1 LNHDA and CDR2 SQIVND (reference sequence). The CDR3 sequence: CASSIDSGTSTTGNTIYF. DNA of the CDR3: TGTGCCAGTAGTATAGATTCCGGGACTTCGACAACTGGAAACACCATATATTTT.

The chain couples TRBV27 to TRBJ2-1; 10 positions agree with TRBD2. Germline values: CDR1 MNHEY, CDR2 SMNVEV (reference sequence). The CDR3 extends over 17 amino acids. J lost 2 bases, V lost 1 base, and 5 bases had no gene match. Written as DNA, the CDR3 is TGTGCCAGCAGTTTATTAGGGAGCGGGAGGGCCTACAATGAGCAGTTCTTC. As protein: CASSLLGSGRAYNEQFF.

The CDR3 reads CASSYGQITEAFF. The CDR3 coding sequence is TGTGCCAGCAGTTACGGGCAGATCACTGAAGCTTTCTTT. V usage is TRBV6-5 and J usage is TRBJ1-1; D is unclear. The CDR3 sequence is 13 residues long. Germline V gives CDR1 MNHEY, CDR2 SVGAGI. With 2 bases removed from V and 4 bases from J, the gap between germline ends came to 8 bases.

V and J are TRBV25-1 and TRBJ1-4, with TRBD1 matching 8 bases. CDR3 length equals 15 residues. The germline CDR1 and CDR2 sequences are MGHDK and SYGVNS. With 6 bases clipped from V and 4 bases from J, the junction kept 7 bases outside the gene matches. CDR3 DNA: TGTGCCAGCAGCGATACAGGGGGAGATAATGAAAAACTGTTTTTT. It is translated as CASSDTGGDNEKLFF.

This clone was seen a few times. The chain joins TRBV28 to TRBJ1-3; D call uncertain. Per germline, CDR1 MDHEN and CDR2 SYDVKM. The V and J ends lost 5 bases and 4 bases respectively, with 6 bases between them. The CDR3 has 12 amino acids. The CDR3 DNA follows: TGTGCCAGCAGTCCTCCCGGAAACACCATATATTTT. Translated, it gives CASSPPGNTIYF.

The rearrangement links TRBV6-5 to TRBJ2-2, with D perhaps matching TRBD1 (8 bases). CDR3 length: 14 residues. Germline lookup yields CDR1 MNHEY and CDR2 SVGAGI. Trimming removed 7 bases at V and 5 bases at J, with 14 bases between. The CDR3 DNA reads TGTGCCAGCACCGGACAGGGAGGGACCGGGGAGCTGTTTTTT. Residues: CASTGQGGTGELFF.

The genes are TRBV10-3 and TRBJ2-7, with D possibly being TRBD1 (5 bases). The V end was cut by 10 bases, the J end by 3 bases, with 10 bases between. The germline V gene encodes CDR1 ENHRY and CDR2 SYGVKD. This CDR3 has 11 amino acids. The CDR3 loop reads CATQTDYEQYF. CDR3 nucleotide sequence: TGTGCCACCCAGACAGACTACGAGCAGTACTTC.